A single TCR beta chain is shown here with its context. This clonotype has more than one count but fewer than ten. The clone's antigen remains unknown. Base qualities are missing; no much larger clone stands one base away. The time point label, read with the paper, signifies: persistent/refractory GD, antithyroid drugs over 5 years with positive TRAb. RNA was extracted from PBMCs in TRIzol for both TCR sequencing and RNA sequencing. The diagnosis of Graves' disease followed American Thyroid Association guidelines. Patients for the study were recruited at an endocrinology department in Xi'an, China. Each patient gave approximately 9 milliliters of peripheral blood, collected in an EDTA anticoagulant tube. Ficoll Paque Plus density gradient separation was used to isolate PBMCs, and no additional T cell sorting was done. RNA quality was checked with an Agilent 2100 Bioanalyzer and agarose gel, and concentration with a NanoDrop 2000.

The sample comes from a study of regulatory T cells in long-lasting Graves disease (dated by TCRdb to the early 2020s). Study-level background: Persistent Graves' disease was defined as antithyroid drug treatment for over 5 years with persistently positive TSH receptor autoantibodies. The study took place in China and was registered as a clinical trial. Peripheral blood TCR sequencing and RNA sequencing compared persistent Graves' disease patients with newly diagnosed Graves' disease patients. Antithyroid drugs had been taken for approximately 9.5 years on average by persistent Graves' disease patients in the clinical cohort. A total of around 33 samples underwent TCR sequencing, from roughly 13 patients with persistent Graves' disease and 20 or so patients with newly diagnosed Graves' disease. Results the study describes overall, beyond this receptor: TRBV28, TRBJ1-2 and TRBJ2-5 were preferentially used in persistent disease, while TRBV20-1 and TRBJ2-1 were favored in newly diagnosed disease. Only peripheral blood was studied, because thyroid tissue, the primary lesion, was inaccessible. Persistent patients shared more public clonotypes among themselves (fewer than 3,000) than newly diagnosed patients did (approximately 900). Compared with newly diagnosed patients, persistent Graves' disease patients had lower TCR Shannon entropy and fewer highly expanded clones, which suggests clonal expansion. Only the TCR beta chain was sequenced and analyzed. The small sample size was acknowledged by the authors as a limitation that may reduce accuracy.

Libraries were prepared through multiplex PCR. For sequencing, an Illumina HiSeq 4000 was employed. To build TCR beta libraries, CDR3 regions were amplified by Arm-PCR using iRepertoire HTBI primers. Before sequencing, the PCR products went through gel purification. The source study handled its data this way. Across samples, 60 to 70 TRBV and 14 TRBJ segments were identified and used for gene usage analysis of CDR3 amino acid clonotypes. COPE and FqMerger were used to merge the filtered high-quality paired reads into contigs. Contigs were aligned with BLAST to IMGT TRBV, TRBD and TRBJ reference genes, and CDR3 was defined per IMGT. Clonotypes above 0.1% frequency were classified as highly expanded clones. Shannon entropy was used to measure repertoire diversity, and the Gini coefficient was used to measure V-J evenness. Public clonotypes were defined as clonotypes shared by more than one individual. Starting from the raw public reads, TCRdb applied fastp trimming at Q25, assembled clones with MiXCR and retained in-frame beta chains. Every CDR3 protein is listed once, alongside the most common genes and DNA of its rows. These V and J calls are TCRdb output, not the study's own analysis. For this sample there are a few hundred thousand distinct CDR3 sequences; about 20% appear just once. The top ten hold about a quarter of the sample.

The germline V gene encodes CDR1 DFQATT and CDR2 SNEGSKA (reference sequence). At the junction V is shortened by 0 bases and J by 4 bases; bases outside the gene matches: 0. Reading from cysteine to phenylalanine, the CDR3 counts 13 amino acids. The read is trimmed to its CDR3 DNA, 39 bases read in frame from base 1. Sequencing was performed on peripheral blood mononuclear cells (PBMCs), taken when the disease was refractory, from a patient treated with antithyroid drugs. The chain uses TRBV20-1 and TRBJ1-5, with TRBD1 matching 7 junction bases. The sequence was collected from a female donor with Graves disease. The sequenced DNA: TGCAGTGCTAGAGAACAGGGGAATCAGCCCCAGCATTTT. Its protein product is CSAREQGNQPQHF.